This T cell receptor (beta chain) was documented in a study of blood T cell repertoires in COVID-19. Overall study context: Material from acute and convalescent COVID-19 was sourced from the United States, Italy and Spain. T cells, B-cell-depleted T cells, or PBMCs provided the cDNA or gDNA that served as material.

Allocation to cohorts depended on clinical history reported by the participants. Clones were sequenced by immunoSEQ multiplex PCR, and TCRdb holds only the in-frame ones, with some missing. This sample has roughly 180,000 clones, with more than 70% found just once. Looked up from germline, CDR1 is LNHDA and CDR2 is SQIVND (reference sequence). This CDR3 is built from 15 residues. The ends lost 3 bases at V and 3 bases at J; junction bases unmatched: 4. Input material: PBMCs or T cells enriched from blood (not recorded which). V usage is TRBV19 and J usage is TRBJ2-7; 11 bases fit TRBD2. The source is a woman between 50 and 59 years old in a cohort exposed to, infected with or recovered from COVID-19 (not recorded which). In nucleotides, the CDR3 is TGTGCCAGTAGTATGGGGACTAGCGGTGGCTACGAGCAGTACTTC. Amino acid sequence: CASSMGTSGGYEQYF.